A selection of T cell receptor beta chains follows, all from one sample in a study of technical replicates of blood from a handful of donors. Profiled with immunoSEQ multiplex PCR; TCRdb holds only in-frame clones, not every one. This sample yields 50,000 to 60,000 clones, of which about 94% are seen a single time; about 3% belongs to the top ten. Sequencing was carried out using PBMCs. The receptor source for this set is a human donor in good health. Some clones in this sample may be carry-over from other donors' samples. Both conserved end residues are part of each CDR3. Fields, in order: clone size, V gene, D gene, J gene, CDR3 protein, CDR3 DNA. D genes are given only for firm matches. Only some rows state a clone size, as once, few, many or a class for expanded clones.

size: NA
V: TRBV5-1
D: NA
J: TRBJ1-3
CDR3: CASSGGAGSGNTIYF
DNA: TGCGCCAGCAGTGGGGGGGCAGGCTCTGGAAACACCATATATTTT

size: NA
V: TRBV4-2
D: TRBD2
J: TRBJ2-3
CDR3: CASSPGTSGITDTQYF
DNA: TGTGCCAGCAGCCCGGGGACTAGCGGGATAACAGATACGCAGTATTTT

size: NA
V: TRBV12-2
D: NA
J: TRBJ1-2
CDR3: CASRLARDREDGYTF
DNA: TGTGCAAGTCGCTTAGCTAGGGACAGGGAGGATGGCTACACCTTC

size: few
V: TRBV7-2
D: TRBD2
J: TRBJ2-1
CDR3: CASSTGVRLAPYNEQFF
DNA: TGTGCCAGCAGCACCGGCGTGAGACTAGCGCCTTACAATGAGCAGTTCTTC

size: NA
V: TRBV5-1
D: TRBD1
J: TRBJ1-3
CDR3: CASTPGTVGNTIYF
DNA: TGCGCCAGCACTCCCGGGACAGTGGGGAACACCATATATTTT

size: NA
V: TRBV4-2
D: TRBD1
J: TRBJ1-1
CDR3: CASSQGNRGDTEAFF
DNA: TGTGCCAGCAGCCAAGGGAACAGGGGGGACACTGAAGCTTTCTTT

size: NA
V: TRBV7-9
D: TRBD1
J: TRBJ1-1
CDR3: CASSSNRGNTEAFF
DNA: TGTGCCAGCAGCTCCAACAGGGGGAACACTGAAGCTTTCTTT

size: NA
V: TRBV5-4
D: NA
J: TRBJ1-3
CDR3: CASSLGAGRSGNTIYF
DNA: TGTGCCAGCAGCTTGGGTGCGGGGCGCTCTGGAAACACCATATATTTT

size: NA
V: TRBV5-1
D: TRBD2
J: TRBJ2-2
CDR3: CASSKPSGMEPNTGELFF
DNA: TGCGCCAGCAGCAAACCTAGCGGGATGGAACCGAACACCGGGGAGCTGTTTTTT

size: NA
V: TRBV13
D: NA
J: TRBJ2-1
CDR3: CASSYYSHNEQFF
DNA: TGTGCCAGCAGTTATTACAGTCACAATGAGCAGTTCTTC

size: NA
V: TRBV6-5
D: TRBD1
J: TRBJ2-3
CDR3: CASSPGTGGLDTQYF
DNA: TGTGCCAGCAGTCCAGGGACAGGGGGCTTGGATACGCAGTATTTT

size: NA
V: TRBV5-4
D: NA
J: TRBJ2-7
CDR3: CASSLGTRASSSYEQYF
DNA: TGTGCCAGCAGCTTGGGAACGCGGGCTTCGAGCTCCTACGAGCAGTACTTC

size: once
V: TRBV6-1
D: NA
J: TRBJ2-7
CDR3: CASSAASGFDEQYF
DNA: TGTGCCAGCAGTGCTGCCTCGGGATTCGACGAGCAGTACTTC

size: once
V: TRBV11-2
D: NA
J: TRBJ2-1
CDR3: CASSLTPIRVNNEQFF
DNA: TGTGCCAGCAGCTTAACGCCGATCCGGGTAAACAATGAGCAGTTCTTC

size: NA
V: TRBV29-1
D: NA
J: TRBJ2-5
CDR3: CSGGRTHQETQYF
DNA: TGCAGCGGGGGAAGGACTCACCAAGAGACCCAGTACTTC

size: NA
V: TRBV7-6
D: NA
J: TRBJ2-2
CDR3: CASTPGGAGELFF
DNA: TGTGCCAGCACCCCAGGAGGCGCCGGGGAGCTGTTTTTT

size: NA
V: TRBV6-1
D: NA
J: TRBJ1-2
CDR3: CASSEGTARGGYTF
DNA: TGTGCCAGCAGTGAAGGGACAGCTCGAGGTGGCTACACCTTC

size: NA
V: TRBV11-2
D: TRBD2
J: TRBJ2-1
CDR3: CASSFWREGLNEQFF
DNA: TGTGCCAGCAGCTTTTGGCGGGAGGGCCTAAATGAGCAGTTCTTC

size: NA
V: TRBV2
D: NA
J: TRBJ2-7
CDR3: CASSDSSGVYEQYF
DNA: TGTGCCAGCAGTGACAGCTCGGGAGTCTACGAGCAGTACTTC

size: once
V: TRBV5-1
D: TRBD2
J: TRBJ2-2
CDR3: CASSFLAGATGELFF
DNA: TGCGCCAGCAGCTTCCTAGCGGGGGCCACCGGGGAGCTGTTTTTT

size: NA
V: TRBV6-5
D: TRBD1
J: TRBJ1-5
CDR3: CASSYSTGKGQPQHF
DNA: TGTGCCAGCAGTTACTCGACAGGGAAGGGTCAGCCCCAGCATTTT

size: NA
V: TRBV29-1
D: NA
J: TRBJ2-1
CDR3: CSVEGGTYNEQFF
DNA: TGCAGCGTTGAGGGAGGCACCTACAATGAGCAGTTCTTC